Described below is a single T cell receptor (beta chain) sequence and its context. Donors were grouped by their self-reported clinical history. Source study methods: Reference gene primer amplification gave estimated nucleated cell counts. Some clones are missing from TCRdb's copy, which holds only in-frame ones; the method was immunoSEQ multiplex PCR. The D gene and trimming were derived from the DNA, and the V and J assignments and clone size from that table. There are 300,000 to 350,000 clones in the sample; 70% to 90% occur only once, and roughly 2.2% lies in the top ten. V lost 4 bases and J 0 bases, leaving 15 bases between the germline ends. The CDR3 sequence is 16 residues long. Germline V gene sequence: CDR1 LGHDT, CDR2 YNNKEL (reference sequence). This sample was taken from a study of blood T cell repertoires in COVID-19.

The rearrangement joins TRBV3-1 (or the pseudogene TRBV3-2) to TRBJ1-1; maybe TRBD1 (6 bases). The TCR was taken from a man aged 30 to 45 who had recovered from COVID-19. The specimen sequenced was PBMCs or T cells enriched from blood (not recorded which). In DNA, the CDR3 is TGTGCCAGCAGCCGTAGTTCCAGGGGTATGAACACTGAAGCTTTCTTT. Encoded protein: CASSRSSRGMNTEAFF.